The clone carrying this TCR beta chain has a handful of counts. The data stem from a study of blood T cells in healthy people across ages. The V gene lost 0 bases and the J gene lost 5 bases, with 9 bases spanning the gap. Germline V lookup: CDR1 SGHRS, CDR2 YFSETQ. The CDR3 loop spans 13 amino acids. With a J-beta primer mix and a sample-barcoded 5' primer, a second PCR ran about 6 to 11 cycles. TCRdb independently ran MiXCR on the 5' RACE reads; one entry per CDR3 protein. This sample has around 900,000 distinct CDR3 sequences, with roughly half found just once. V and J are TRBV5-1 and TRBJ2-7, with D tentatively TRBD1 (5 bases). The sequence came from an older woman in good health. Input material: blood. The CDR3: CASSLARADEQYF. DNA of the CDR3: TGCGCCAGCAGCTTGGCCAGGGCGGACGAGCAGTACTTC.